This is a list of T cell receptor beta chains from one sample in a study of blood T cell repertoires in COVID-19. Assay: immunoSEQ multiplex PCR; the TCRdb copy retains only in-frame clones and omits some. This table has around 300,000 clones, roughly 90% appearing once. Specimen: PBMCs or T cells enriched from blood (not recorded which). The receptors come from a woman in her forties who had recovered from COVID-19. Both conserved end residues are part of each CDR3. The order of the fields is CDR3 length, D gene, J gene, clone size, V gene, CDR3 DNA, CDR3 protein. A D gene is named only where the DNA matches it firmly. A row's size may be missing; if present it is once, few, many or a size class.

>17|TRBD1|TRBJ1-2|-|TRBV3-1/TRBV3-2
TGTGCCAGCAGCCAAACCGGGACAGATTTTTTAAACTATGGCTACACCTTC
CASSQTGTDFLNYGYTF
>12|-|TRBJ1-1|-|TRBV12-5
TGTGCTAGCCGAGGTAGGCCGACTGAAGCTTTCTTT
CASRGRPTEAFF
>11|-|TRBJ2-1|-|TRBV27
TGTGCCAGCAGTTTCGGTCTTGAGCAGTTCTTC
CASSFGLEQFF
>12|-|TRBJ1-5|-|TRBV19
TGTGCCAGCCAAACGGGTGCTCAGCCCCAGCATTTT
CASQTGAQPQHF
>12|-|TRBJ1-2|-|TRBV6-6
TGTGCCAGCCTGGAGGACAGTTATGGCTACACCTTC
CASLEDSYGYTF
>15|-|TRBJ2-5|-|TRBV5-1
TGCGCCAGCAGCTTGTTGGCAACACCCAGGGAGACCCAGTACTTC
CASSLLATPRETQYF
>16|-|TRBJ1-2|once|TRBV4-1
TGCGCCAGCAGCCAAGATTCACAGGGAGCTAACTATGGCTACACCTTC
CASSQDSQGANYGYTF
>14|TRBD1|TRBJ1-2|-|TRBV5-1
TGCGCCAGCAGCGGACAGGGGGCAAGCTATGGCTACACCTTC
CASSGQGASYGYTF
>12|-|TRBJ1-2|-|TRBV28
TGTGCCAGCAGTTCGCAGGCCTATGGCTACACCTTC
CASSSQAYGYTF
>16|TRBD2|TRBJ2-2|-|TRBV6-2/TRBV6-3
TGTGCCAGCAGTAAAGGACTAGCGGGAGTGATCGGGGAGCTGTTTTTT
CASSKGLAGVIGELFF
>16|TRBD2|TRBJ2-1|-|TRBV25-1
TGTGCCAGCAGTGAATATTCGGAGCTAGCGGGAGGGGGGGAGTTCTTC
CASSEYSELAGGGEFF
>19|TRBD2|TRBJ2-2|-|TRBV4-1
TGCGCCAGCAGCCAAGTAGGGCTAGCGGGGGTTGAGTCCACCGGGGAGCTGTTTTTT
CASSQVGLAGVESTGELFF
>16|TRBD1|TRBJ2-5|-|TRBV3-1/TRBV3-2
TGTGCCAGCAGCCAAGGACCGACAGGGGGAAAAGAGACCCAGTACTTC
CASSQGPTGGKETQYF
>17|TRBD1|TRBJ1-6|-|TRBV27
TGTGCCAGCAGCCCCCGAAGGGGGCAATCCTATAATTCACCCCTCCACTTT
CASSPRRGQSYNSPLHF
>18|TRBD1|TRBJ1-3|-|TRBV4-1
TGCGCCAGCAGCCAATATGGGACAGGGTCTCACTCTGGAAACACCATATATTTT
CASSQYGTGSHSGNTIYF
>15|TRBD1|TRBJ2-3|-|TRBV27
TGTGCCAGCAGTCGCGGCACAGGGGGCACAGATACGCAGTATTTT
CASSRGTGGTDTQYF
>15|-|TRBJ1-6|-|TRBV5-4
TGTGCCAGCAGCTTGGGAATTTTAGATAATTCACCCCTCCACTTT
CASSLGILDNSPLHF
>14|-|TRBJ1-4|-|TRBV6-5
TGTGCCAGCAGCACCACACCCGACAGGCTAAAACTGTTTTTT
CASSTTPDRLKLFF
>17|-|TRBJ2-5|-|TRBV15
TGTGCCACCAGCAGAGAATGGGCTTGGGGGGACGCTGAGACCCAGTACTTC
CATSREWAWGDAETQYF
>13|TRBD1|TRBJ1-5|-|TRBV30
TGTGCCGGAGGGCAGGGGGGCAATCAGCCCCAGCATTTT
CAGGQGGNQPQHF
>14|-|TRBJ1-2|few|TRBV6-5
TGTGCCAGCAGTTACTCGACAGCAAACTATGGCTACACCTTC
CASSYSTANYGYTF
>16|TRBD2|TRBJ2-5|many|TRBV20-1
TGCAGTGCGAGTTTTCCAGCGGGGGGGCCTGTAGAGACCCAGTACTTC
CSASFPAGGPVETQYF
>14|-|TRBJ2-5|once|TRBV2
TGTGCCAGCAGTGGTTTTAGCCGACAAGAGACCCAGTACTTC
CASSGFSRQETQYF
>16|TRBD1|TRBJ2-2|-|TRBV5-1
TGCGCCAGCAGCTCGACCGGGACAGGGAACACCGGGGAGCTGTTTTTT
CASSSTGTGNTGELFF
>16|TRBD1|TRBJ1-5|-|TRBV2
TGTGCCAGCAAAAGGTTCGGGACAGATAGCAATCAGCCCCAGCATTTT
CASKRFGTDSNQPQHF
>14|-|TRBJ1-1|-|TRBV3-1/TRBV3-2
TGTGCCAGCAGCCAGGGCAGGGTTAACACTGAAGCTTTCTTT
CASSQGRVNTEAFF
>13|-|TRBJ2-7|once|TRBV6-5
TGTGCCAGCAAGGAGAAATCGGACTACGAGCAGTACTTC
CASKEKSDYEQYF
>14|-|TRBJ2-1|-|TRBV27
TGTGCCAGCAGTTTATGGGGGAGGAATAATGAGCAGTTCTTC
CASSLWGRNNEQFF
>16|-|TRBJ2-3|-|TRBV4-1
TGCGCCAGCAGCCAACCCATCCGAACTAGCACAGATACGCAGTATTTT
CASSQPIRTSTDTQYF
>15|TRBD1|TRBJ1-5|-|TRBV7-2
TGTGCCAGCAGCTCATCTTCGGGACAGGGGAAGCCCCAGCATTTT
CASSSSSGQGKPQHF
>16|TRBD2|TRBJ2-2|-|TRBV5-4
TGTGCCAGCAGCTTGGTCCTAGCGGGAGGGGCCCGAGAGCTGTTTTTT
CASSLVLAGGARELFF
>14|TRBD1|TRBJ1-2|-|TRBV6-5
TGTGCCAGCAGTTACTCGCGGGACAGCTATGGCTACACCTTC
CASSYSRDSYGYTF
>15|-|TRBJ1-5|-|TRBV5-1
TGCGCCAGCAGTTCGGGCCCGGACACTCCCCAGCCCCAGCATTTT
CASSSGPDTPQPQHF
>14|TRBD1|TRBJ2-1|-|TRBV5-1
TGCGCCAGCAGCCCACAGGGGGCGTCGAATGAGCAGTTCTTC
CASSPQGASNEQFF
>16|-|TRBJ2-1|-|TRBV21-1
TGTGCCAGCAGCAAAGCGAGGCGGGAGGGCCCCAATGAGCAGTTCTTC
CASSKARREGPNEQFF
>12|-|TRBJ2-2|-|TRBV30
TGTGCCTGGAGGTATACAGCCGGGGAGCTGTTTTTT
CAWRYTAGELFF
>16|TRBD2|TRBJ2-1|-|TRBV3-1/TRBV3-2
TGTGCCAGCAGCCAAGTCTCGCGGGAGATCTACAATGAGCAGTTCTTC
CASSQVSREIYNEQFF
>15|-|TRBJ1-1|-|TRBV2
TGTGCCAGCAGTGAAGTGGGACTCAAGAACACTGAAGCTTTCTTT
CASSEVGLKNTEAFF
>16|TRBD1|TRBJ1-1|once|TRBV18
TGTGCCAGCTCACCTCCGGGACAGGCATTAAGGACTGAAGCTTTCTTT
CASSPPGQALRTEAFF
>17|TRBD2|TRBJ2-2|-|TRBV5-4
TGTGCCAGCAGCTTCTCCGGGAGGCCGTCCGACACCGGGGAGCTGTTTTTT
CASSFSGRPSDTGELFF
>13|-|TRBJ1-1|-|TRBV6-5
TGTGCCAGCAGTTACTTGAGGAACACTGAAGCTTTCTTT
CASSYLRNTEAFF
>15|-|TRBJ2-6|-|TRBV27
TGTGCCAGCTGTCTCAGGGTGTCTGGGGCCAACGTCCTGACTTTC
CASCLRVSGANVLTF
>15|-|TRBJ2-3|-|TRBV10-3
TGTGCCATCAGAACCGGGACAATCTTCACAGATACGCAGTATTTT
CAIRTGTIFTDTQYF
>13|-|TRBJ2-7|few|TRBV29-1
TGCAGCGCCGCTGACAGCCCTTATTACGAGCAGTACTTC
CSAADSPYYEQYF
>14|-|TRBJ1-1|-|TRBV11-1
TGTGCCAGCAGCCCGAACAGGGTGAACACTGAAGCTTTCTTT
CASSPNRVNTEAFF
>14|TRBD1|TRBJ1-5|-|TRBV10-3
TGTGCCATCAGTTCGGACAGGGAAATTCAGCCCCAGCATTTT
CAISSDREIQPQHF
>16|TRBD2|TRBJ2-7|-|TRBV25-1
TGTGCCAGCAGTCGCGCGGGGCGGGAGAGGTCGGAGGTGCAGTACTTC
CASSRAGRERSEVQYF
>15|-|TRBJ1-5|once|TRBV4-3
TGCGCCAGCAGCCAAGATGTGAATACGGGTCAGCCCCAGCATTTT
CASSQDVNTGQPQHF
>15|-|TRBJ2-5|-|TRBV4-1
TGCGCCAGCAGCCAAGAGGATAAGGGGAGGGAGACCCAGTACTTC
CASSQEDKGRETQYF
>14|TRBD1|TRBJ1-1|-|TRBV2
TGTGCCAGCAGTTACGAAGGACAGGGCACTGAAGCTTTCTTT
CASSYEGQGTEAFF
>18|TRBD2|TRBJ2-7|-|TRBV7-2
TGTGCCAGCAGTTCCGATGGTGGGACTAGCGGGAGCTACAACGAGCAGTACTTC
CASSSDGGTSGSYNEQYF
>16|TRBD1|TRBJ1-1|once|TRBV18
TGTGCCAGCTCACCAGTAGCAGGGGGCATGGACACTGAAGCTTTCTTT
CASSPVAGGMDTEAFF
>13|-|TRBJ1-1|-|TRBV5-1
TGCGCCAGCAGCTTGGACGGAAGGGGCATCGCTTTCTTT
CASSLDGRGIAFF
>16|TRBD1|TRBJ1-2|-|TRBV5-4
TGTGCCAGCAGCTTGGCTTACAGGGGGGACATATCTGGCTACACCTTC
CASSLAYRGDISGYTF
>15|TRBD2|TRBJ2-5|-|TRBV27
TGTGCCAGCACCGAATCTAGCGGGGCCCAAGAGACCCAGTACTTC
CASTESSGAQETQYF
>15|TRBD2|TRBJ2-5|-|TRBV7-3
TGTGCCAGCAGCAGACTAGCGGGGGGACGAGAGACCCAGTACTTC
CASSRLAGGRETQYF
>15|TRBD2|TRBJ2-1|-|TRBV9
TGTGCCAGCGGCCGATTGGGACTAGCGAGTAATGAGCAGTTCTTC
CASGRLGLASNEQFF
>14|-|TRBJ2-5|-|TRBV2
TGTGCCAGCAGTGAGAGGCAGACGAGGGAGACCCAGTACTTC
CASSERQTRETQYF
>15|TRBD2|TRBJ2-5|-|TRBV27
TGTGCCAGCAGCCAACTAGCGGGGGGACAAGAGACCCAGTACTTC
CASSQLAGGQETQYF
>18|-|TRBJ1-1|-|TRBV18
TGTGCCAGCTCACCAGTAATGACCCGTTCGGCGGGGTACACTGAAGCTTTCTTT
CASSPVMTRSAGYTEAFF